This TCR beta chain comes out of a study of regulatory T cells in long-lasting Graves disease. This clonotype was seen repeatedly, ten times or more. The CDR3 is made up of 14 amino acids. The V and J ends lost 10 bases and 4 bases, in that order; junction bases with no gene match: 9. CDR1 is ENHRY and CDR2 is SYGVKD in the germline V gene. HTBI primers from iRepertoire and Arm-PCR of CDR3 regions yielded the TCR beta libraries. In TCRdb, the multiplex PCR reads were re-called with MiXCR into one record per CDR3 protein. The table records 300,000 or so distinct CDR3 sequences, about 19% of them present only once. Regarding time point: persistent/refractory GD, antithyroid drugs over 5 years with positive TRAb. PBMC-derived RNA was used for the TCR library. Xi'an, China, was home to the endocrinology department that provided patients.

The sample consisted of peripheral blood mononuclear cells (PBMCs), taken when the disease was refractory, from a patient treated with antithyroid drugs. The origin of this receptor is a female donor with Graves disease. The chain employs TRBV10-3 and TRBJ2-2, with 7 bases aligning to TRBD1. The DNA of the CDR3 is TGTGCCACCCTGGGACAGCTTTTCACCGGGGAGCTGTTTTTT. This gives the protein CATLGQLFTGELFF.